The 5 T cell receptor beta chains below were found in one sample sequenced in a study of cytomegalovirus exposure and HLA in healthy donors (dated by TCRdb to about 2017). Library preparation employed the immunoSEQ multiplex PCR assay. A mixture of 60 forward primers for TCR Vbeta segments and 13 reverse primers for TCR Jbeta segments was used in the multiplex PCR. This immuneACCESS table, as held by TCRdb, lists in-frame sequences with V and J called but not all clones. Of the missing ones, under half trace to an unresolved V gene in checked studies; the others have no known cause. In this sample the table shows 93,000 or so clones, around 77% of which occur a single time. About 4% of the sample comes from the top ten. The specimen was PBMCs. The source of these receptors is a man in his fifties or sixties in good health and CMV-seropositive.

The chain has TRBV11-3 and TRBJ2-3; no firm D call. The CDR3 totals 14 residues. V lost 1 base and J lost 7, with 12 bases in between. Germline CDR1 reads SGHNT; CDR2 reads YENEEA. CDR3 region: CASSLGGGENTQYF. As DNA, the CDR3 is TGTGCCAGCAGCTTAGGTGGTGGTGAGAATACGCAGTATTTT.

V gene TRBV4-3 combines with J gene TRBJ2-5; D possibly corresponds to TRBD1 (7 bases). Looked up from germline, CDR1 is LGHNA and CDR2 is YSLEER. Trimming removed 1 base at V and 7 bases at J, with 10 bases between. The CDR3 is made up of 13 amino acids. CDR3 coding DNA: TGCGCCAGCAGCCAAGGGCAGGGGGGGACCCAGTACTTC. Translated, it gives CASSQGQGGTQYF.

The DNA for the CDR3 is TGTGCCAGCACCTCCAACACAGGGTCCGGGGAGCTGTTTTTT. Protein product: CASTSNTGSGELFF. The chain recombines TRBV7-6 with TRBJ2-2; D is possibly TRBD1 (6 bases). The CDR3 covers 14 residues. The V end lost 7 bases, the J end lost 6 bases, and 15 bases lay between the germline ends. Germline V CDR1 and CDR2: SGHVS, FNYEAQ.

The DNA of the CDR3 is TGTGCCAGCAGCTCAGCCCTTAGCGGGAGTTCCTACGAGCAGTACTTC. It translates to CASSSALSGSSYEQYF. The chain joins TRBV7-2 to TRBJ2-7, with 9 bases fitting TRBD2. This CDR3 contains 16 residues. Germline V gene lookup returns CDR1 SGHTA and CDR2 FQGNSA. The V gene end was trimmed by 4 bases and the J gene end by 1 base; junction bases not matched to a gene: 8.

This clone has a single count. The chain couples TRBV28 to TRBJ2-1; TRBD1 matches 11 bases. CDR1 and CDR2 from the germline V gene are MDHEN and SYDVKM. V lost 6 bases, J lost 6 bases, and 10 bases stayed unmatched. This CDR3 is 16 amino acids long. In nucleotides, the CDR3 is TGTGCCAGCAGCCTCTCCGGACAGGGGGCGTTCAATGAGCAGTTCTTC. It yields the protein CASSLSGQGAFNEQFF.